The sequence of this T cell receptor (beta chain) was determined in a study of blood T cell repertoires in COVID-19. Individuals drawn from 24 US areas were roughly 18 to 89 years old. The CDR3 has 16 residues. TCRdb keeps only in-frame clones here, not all; method: immunoSEQ multiplex PCR. The table lists 150,000 or so clones, 80% to 85% of them singletons. The clonotype originates from a woman aged 45 to 65 who had recovered from COVID-19. The sample taken for sequencing was PBMCs or T cells enriched from blood (not recorded which). The chain uses TRBV12-1 and TRBJ2-3; TRBD2 was called by the table and not checked on the DNA. TRBV12-1 is tagged as a pseudogene. The CDR3 sequence: CASSPSRSGFTDTQYF. Written as DNA, the CDR3 is TGTGCCAGCAGCCCCTCGCGTAGCGGTTTCACAGATACGCAGTATTTT.